The following is a T cell receptor beta chain sequence with its context. The table came from immunoSEQ multiplex PCR; TCRdb's copy has only in-frame clones and leaves some out. The table shows around 320,000 clones, with around 87% occurring only once. This entry comes from a study of Ad26.COV2.S vaccination and SARS-CoV-2 variants. Study-level background: Ad26.COV2.S shots went into the muscle once or twice, 56 days apart.

Documented treatment: 15 to 20 received Ad26.COV2.S at low or high dose, single or two shots; about 5 received placebo; per-sample allocation not given. Collection of the samples took place on day 63 after the first injection of vaccine or placebo. V was shortened by 4 bases and J by 4 bases, with 8 bases between the two germline ends. The CDR3 length is 13 residues. This specimen was peripheral blood, taken in a trial of Ad26.COV2.S vaccine versus placebo. This receptor was identified in a person aged 18-65 years who received the Ad26.COV2.S COVID-19 vaccine or a placebo. This chain uses TRBV12-3 or TRBV12-4 with TRBJ1-5, with unresolved D. CDR3 loop: CASSWAGNQPQHF. CDR3 sequence (DNA): TGTGCCAGCAGTTGGGCCGGGAATCAGCCCCAGCATTTT.